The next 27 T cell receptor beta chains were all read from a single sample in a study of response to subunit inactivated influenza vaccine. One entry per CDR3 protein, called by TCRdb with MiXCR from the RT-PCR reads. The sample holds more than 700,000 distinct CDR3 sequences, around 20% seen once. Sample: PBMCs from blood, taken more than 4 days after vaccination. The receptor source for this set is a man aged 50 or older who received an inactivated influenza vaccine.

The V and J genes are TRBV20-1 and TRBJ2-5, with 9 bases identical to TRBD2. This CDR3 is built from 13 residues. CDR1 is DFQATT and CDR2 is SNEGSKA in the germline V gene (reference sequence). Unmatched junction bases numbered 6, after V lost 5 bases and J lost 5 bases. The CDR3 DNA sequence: TGCAGTGCTTCCAGCGGGGGGCGGGAGACCCAGTACTTC. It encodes CSASSGGRETQYF.

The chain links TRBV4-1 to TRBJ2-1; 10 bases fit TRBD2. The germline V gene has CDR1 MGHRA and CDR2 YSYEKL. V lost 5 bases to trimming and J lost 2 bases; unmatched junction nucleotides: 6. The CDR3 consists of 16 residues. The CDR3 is CASSSKRGGTYNEQFF. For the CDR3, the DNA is TGCGCCAGCAGCTCAAAGCGGGGGGGCACCTACAATGAGCAGTTCTTC.

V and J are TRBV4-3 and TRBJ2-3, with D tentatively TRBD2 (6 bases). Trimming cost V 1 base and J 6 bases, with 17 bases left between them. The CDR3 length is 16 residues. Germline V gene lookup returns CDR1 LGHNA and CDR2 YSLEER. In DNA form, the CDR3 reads TGCGCCAGCAGCCAAGCTGTAAGGCGGGGAAGGGATACGCAGTATTTT. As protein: CASSQAVRRGRDTQYF.

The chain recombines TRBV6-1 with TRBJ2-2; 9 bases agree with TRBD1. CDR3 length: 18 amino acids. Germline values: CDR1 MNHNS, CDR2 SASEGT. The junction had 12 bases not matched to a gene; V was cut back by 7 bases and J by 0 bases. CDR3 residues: CASIPGTGPLSNTGELFF. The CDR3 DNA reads TGTGCCAGCATACCCGGGACAGGGCCTCTTTCGAACACCGGGGAGCTGTTTTTT.

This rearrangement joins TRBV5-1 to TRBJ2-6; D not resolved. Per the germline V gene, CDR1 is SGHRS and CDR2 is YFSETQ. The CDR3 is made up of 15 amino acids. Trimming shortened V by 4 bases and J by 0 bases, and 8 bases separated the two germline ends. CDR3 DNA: TGCGCCAGCAGCAAAGACACCTCTGGGGCCAACGTCCTGACTTTC. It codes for CASSKDTSGANVLTF.

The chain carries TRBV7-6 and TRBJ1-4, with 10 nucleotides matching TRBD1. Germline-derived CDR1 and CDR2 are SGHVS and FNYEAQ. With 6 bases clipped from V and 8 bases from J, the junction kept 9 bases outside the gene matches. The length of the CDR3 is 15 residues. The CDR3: CASRQRGQGFEKLFF. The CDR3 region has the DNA TGTGCCAGCAGGCAGCGGGGACAGGGGTTCGAAAAACTGTTTTTT.

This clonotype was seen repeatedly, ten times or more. The CDR3 DNA follows: TGTGCCAGCAGAGGGAGCGGGGAGCTGTTTTTT. It specifies CASRGSGELFF. This chain links TRBV12-3 or TRBV12-4 with TRBJ2-2; D is possibly TRBD2 (5 bases). Trimming left V 6 bases short and J 7 bases short, with 6 bases between. The CDR3 has 11 residues.

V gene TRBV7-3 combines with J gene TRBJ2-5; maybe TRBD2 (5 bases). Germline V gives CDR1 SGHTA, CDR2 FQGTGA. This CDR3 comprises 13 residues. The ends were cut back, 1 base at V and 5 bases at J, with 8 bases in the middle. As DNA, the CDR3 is TGTGCCAGCAGCTTAAACGGGGTTGAGACCCAGTACTTC. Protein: CASSLNGVETQYF.

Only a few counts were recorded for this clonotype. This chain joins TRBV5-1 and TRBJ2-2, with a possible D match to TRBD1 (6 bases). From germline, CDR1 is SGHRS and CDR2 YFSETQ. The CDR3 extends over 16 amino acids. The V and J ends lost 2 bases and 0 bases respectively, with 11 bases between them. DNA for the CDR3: TGCGCCAGCAGCTTATACAGGGTCCCGAACACCGGGGAGCTGTTTTTT. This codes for CASSLYRVPNTGELFF.

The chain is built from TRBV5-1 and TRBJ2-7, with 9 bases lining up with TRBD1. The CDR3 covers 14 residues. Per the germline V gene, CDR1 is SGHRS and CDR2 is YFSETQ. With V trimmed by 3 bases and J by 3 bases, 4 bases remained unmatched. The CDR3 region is CASSWEGQGYEQYF. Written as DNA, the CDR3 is TGCGCCAGCAGCTGGGAGGGACAGGGCTACGAGCAGTACTTC.

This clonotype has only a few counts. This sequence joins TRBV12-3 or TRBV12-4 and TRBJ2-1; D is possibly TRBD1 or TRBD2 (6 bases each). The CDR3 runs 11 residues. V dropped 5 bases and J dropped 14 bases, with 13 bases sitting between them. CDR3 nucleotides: TGTGCCAGCAGTGGGGTGGGGGGCGAGTTCTTC. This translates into CASSGVGGEFF.

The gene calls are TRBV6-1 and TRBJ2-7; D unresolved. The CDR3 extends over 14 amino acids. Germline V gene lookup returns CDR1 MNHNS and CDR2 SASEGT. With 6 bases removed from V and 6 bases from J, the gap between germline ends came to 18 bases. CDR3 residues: CASSHGTQSGEQYF. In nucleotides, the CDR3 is TGTGCCAGCAGCCACGGAACACAATCTGGCGAGCAGTACTTC.

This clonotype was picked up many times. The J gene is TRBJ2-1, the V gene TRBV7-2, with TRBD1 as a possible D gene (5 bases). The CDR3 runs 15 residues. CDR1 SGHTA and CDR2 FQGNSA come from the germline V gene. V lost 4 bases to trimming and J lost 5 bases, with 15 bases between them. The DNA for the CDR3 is TGTGCCAGCAGCTGGGGCATGGAATTGCACAATGAGCAGTTCTTC. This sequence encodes CASSWGMELHNEQFF.

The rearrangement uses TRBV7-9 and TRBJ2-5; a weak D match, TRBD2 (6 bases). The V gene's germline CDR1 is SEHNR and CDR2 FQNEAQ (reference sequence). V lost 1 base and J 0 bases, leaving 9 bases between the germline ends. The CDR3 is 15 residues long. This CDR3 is CASSLELAHQETQYF. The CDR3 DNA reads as TGTGCCAGCAGCTTAGAACTAGCCCACCAAGAGACCCAGTACTTC.

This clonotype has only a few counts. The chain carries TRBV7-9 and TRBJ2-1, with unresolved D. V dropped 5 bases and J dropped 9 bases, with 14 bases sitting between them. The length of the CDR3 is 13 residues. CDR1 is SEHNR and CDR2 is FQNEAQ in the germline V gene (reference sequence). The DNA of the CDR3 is TGTGCCAGCAGCATCCACAGCAGTGGTGAGCAGTTCTTC. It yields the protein CASSIHSSGEQFF.

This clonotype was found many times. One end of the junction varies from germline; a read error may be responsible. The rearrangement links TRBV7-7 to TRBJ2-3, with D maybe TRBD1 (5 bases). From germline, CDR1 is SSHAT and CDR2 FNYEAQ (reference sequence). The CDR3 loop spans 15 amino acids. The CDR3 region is CASSLDSGSTDTQYF. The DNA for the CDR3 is TGTGCTAGCAGCTTGGATTCAGGGAGCACAGATACGCAGTATTTT.

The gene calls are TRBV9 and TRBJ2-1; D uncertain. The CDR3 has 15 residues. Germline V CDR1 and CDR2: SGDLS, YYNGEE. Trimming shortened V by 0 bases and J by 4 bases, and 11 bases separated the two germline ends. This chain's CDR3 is CASSVATGFYNEQFF. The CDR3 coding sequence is TGTGCCAGCAGCGTAGCTACGGGTTTTTACAATGAGCAGTTCTTC.

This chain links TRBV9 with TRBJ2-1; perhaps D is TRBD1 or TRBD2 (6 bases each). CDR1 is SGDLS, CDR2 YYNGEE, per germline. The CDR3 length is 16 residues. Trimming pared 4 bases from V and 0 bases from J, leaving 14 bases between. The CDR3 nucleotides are TGTGCCAGCAGCCCTCAAGGGGGGAGCTCCTACAATGAGCAGTTCTTC. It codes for CASSPQGGSSYNEQFF.

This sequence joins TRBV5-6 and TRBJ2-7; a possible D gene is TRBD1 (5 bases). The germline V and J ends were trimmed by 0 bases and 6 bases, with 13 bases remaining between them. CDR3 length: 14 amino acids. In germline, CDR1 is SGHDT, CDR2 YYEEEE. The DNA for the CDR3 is TGTGCCAGCAGCTTGGGGGTTCAGGGCGTCGAGCAGTACTTC. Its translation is CASSLGVQGVEQYF.

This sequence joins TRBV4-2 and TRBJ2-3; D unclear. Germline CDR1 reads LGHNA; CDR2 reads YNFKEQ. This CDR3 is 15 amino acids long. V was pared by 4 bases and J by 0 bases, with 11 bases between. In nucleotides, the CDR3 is TGTGCCAGCAGCCTATTACTCGGGAGCACAGATACGCAGTATTTT. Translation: CASSLLLGSTDTQYF.

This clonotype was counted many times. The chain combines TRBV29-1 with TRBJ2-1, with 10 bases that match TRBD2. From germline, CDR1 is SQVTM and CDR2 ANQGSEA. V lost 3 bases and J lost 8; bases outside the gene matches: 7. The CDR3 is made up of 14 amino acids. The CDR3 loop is CSVDSSGSSYEQFF. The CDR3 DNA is TGCAGCGTTGATTCTAGCGGGAGCTCATATGAGCAGTTCTTC.

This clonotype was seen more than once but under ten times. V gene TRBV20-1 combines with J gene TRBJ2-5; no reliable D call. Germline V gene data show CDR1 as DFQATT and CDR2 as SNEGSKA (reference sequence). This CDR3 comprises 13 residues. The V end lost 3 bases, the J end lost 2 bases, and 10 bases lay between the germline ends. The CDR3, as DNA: TGCAGTGCTAGGGCACAGACACAAGAGACCCAGTACTTC. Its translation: CSARAQTQETQYF.

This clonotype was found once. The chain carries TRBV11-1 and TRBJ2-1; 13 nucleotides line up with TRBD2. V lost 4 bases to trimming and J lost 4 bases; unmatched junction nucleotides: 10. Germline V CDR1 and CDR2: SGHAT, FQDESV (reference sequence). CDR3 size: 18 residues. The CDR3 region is CASSSKMGGLAGYNEQFF. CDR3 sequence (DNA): TGTGCCAGCAGCTCCAAGATGGGGGGACTAGCGGGATACAATGAGCAGTTCTTC.

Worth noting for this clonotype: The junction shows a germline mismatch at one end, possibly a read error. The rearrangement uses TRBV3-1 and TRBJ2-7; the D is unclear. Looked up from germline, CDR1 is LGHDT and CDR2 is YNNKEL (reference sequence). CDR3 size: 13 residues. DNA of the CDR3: TGTGCCAGCAGCGAAGACAACCTCTACGAGCAGTACTTC. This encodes CASSEDNLYEQYF.

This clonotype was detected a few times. The CDR3 loop is CSVRDTPNVQHF. The CDR3 nucleotides read TGCAGCGTTCGGGACACTCCAAATGTCCAGCATTTT. This chain uses TRBV29-1 with TRBJ1-5; D might be TRBD1 (6 bases). Germline V gene data show CDR1 as SQVTM and CDR2 as ANQGSEA. The V gene lost 5 bases and the J gene lost 12 bases, with 17 bases spanning the gap. The CDR3 extends over 12 amino acids.

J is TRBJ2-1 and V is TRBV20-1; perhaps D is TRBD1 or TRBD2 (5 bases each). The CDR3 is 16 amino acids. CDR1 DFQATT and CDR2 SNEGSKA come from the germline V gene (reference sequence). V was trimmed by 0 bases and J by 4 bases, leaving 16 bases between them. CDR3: CSAREVGRAAYNEQFF. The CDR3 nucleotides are TGCAGTGCTAGAGAAGTGGGGCGGGCCGCATACAATGAGCAGTTCTTC.

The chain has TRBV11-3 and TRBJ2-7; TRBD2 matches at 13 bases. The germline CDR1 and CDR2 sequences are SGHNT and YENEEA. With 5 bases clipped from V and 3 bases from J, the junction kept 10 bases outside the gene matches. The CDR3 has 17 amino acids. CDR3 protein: CASSPWTSGSQGYEQYF. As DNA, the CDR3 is TGTGCCAGCAGCCCCTGGACTAGCGGGAGTCAAGGCTACGAGCAGTACTTC. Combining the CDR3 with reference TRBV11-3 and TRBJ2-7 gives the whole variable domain EAGVVQSPRYKIIEKKQPVAFWCNPISGHNTLYWYLQNLGQGPELLIRYENEEAVDDSQLPKDRFSAERLKGVDSTLKIQPAELGDSAVYLCASSPWTSGSQGYEQYFGPGTRLTVT.